Listed below are T cell receptor beta chains from one sample, sequenced in a study of cytomegalovirus exposure and HLA in healthy donors. This table comes from immunoSEQ multiplex PCR, and its TCRdb copy is limited to in-frame clones, with some not included. The sample lists tens of thousands of clones; about 80% were seen once. The specimen sequenced was PBMCs. The source is a man between 45 and 60 years old in good health and CMV-seropositive. Both conserved end residues are part of each CDR3.

>TRBJ2-3|TRBV9
CASSGRTSAGDTQYF
>TRBJ1-2|TRBV4-1
CASSQAGEGYTF
>TRBJ2-1|TRBV14
CASSLIAWRGSYNEQFF
>TRBJ2-1|TRBV9
CASSPPQGGGGNEQFF
>TRBJ2-3|TRBV14
CASSQGLTSAGDTQYF
>TRBJ2-1|TRBV7-7
CASSPASGRYEQFF
>TRBJ1-3|TRBV12-5
CASGLVQLAGFLSGNTIYF
>TRBJ1-5|TRBV30
CAWSVLSKKQPQHF
>TRBJ1-5|TRBV4-1
CASSREEQTINQPQHF
>TRBJ1-4|TRBV19
CASSIMGSRYNEKLFF
>TRBJ2-5|TRBV14
CASSQERSGEETQYF